This entry is about one T cell receptor beta chain. Its antigen is unknown. This sample was taken from a study of identical twins. Findings and caveats of the study: Memory repertoires lacked the insertion deficit that abundant cord blood beta clonotypes showed. Out-of-frame alpha sequences common to twins exhibited an excess of low generation probability. Cross-sectional statistical analysis was relied on for the conclusions, without the same donors being followed.

In germline, CDR1 is ENHRY, CDR2 SYGVKD. The CDR3 extends over 15 amino acids. V was trimmed by 5 bases and J by 4 bases, leaving 16 bases between them. A universal primer site was incorporated via template switching, and the cDNA contained unique molecular identifiers. MiXCR, run by TCRdb on the 5' RACE reads, gives a single entry per CDR3 protein. The data show around 1.7 million distinct CDR3 sequences, with about 32% seen just once and about 0.25% held by the top ten. This chain connects TRBV10-3 to TRBJ2-3; D is possibly TRBD2 (5 bases). The clonotype was recovered from a newborn girl in good health. The sequenced material came from cord blood. CDR3 nucleotide sequence: TGTGCCATCAGTCCCCGGAGGAAGGAGGCAGATACGCAGTATTTT. As protein: CAISPRRKEADTQYF.